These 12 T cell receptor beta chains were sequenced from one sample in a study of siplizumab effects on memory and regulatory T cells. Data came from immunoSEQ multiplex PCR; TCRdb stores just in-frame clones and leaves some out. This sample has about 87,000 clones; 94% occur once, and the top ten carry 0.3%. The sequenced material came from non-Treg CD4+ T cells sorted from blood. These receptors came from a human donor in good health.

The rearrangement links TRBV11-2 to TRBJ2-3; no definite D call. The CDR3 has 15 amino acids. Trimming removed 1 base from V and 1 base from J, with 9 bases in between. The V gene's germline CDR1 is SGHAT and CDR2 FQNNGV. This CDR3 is CASSLGTRGTDTQYF. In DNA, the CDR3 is TGTGCCAGCAGCTTAGGGACCCGCGGCACAGATACGCAGTATTTT.

CDR3 nucleotides: TGTGCCCAATCGCGCGGAAGCCAAGAGACCCAGTACTTC. Translating gives CAQSRGSQETQYF. The genes are TRBV30 and TRBJ2-5; no clear D. Germline V lookup: CDR1 GTSNPN, CDR2 SVGIG (reference sequence). The CDR3 contains 13 residues. V dropped 8 bases and J dropped 1 base, with 14 bases sitting between them.

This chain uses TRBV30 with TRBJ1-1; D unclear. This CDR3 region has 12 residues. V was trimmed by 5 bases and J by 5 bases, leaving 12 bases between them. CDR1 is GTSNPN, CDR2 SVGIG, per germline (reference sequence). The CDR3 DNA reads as TGTGCCTGGGGGCGGGGAGGGACTGAAGCTTTCTTT. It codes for CAWGRGGTEAFF.

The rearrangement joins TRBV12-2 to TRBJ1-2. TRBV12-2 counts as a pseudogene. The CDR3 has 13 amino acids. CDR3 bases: TGTGCAAGTCGCTTAGCGCGACCCTATGGCTACACCTTC. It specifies CASRLARPYGYTF.

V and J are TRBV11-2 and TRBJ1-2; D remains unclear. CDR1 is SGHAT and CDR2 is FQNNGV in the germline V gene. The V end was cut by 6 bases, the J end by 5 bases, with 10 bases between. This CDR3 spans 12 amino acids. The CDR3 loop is CASRDAGYGYTF. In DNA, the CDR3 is TGTGCCAGCAGGGACGCGGGATATGGCTACACCTTC.

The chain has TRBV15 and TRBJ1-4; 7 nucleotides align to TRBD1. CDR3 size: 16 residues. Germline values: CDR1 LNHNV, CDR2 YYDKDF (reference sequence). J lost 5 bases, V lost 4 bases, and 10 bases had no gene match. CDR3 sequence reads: CATSNPLGTENEKLFF. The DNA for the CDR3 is TGTGCCACCAGCAATCCCCTCGGGACAGAGAATGAAAAACTGTTTTTT.

CDR3 region: CASRWDIARGYTF. Written as DNA, the CDR3 is TGTGCCAGCAGATGGGACATCGCTAGAGGCTACACCTTC. This chain joins TRBV28 and TRBJ1-2, with a weak D call TRBD1 (6 bases). This CDR3 spans 13 amino acids. V lost 6 bases to trimming and J lost 8 bases, with 16 bases between them. Looked up from germline, CDR1 is MDHEN and CDR2 is SYDVKM.

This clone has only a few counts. CDR3 sequence reads: CASSPVGGTSYGYTF. The CDR3 DNA is TGTGCCAGTAGTCCGGTCGGGGGGACGAGCTATGGCTACACCTTC. This chain uses TRBV19 with TRBJ1-2, with D tentatively TRBD1 (5 bases). This CDR3 contains 15 residues. CDR1 and CDR2 (germline): LNHDA, SQIVND (reference sequence). V was pared by 5 bases and J by 4 bases, with 17 bases between.

Here the CDR3 reads CASSYSYGAYEQYF. In nucleotides, the CDR3 is TGTGCCAGCAGTTACTCGTACGGGGCCTACGAGCAGTACTTC. The chain is built from TRBV6-5 and TRBJ2-7; possibly TRBD2 for D (5 bases). There are 14 residues in the CDR3. The V end lost 0 bases, the J end lost 2 bases, and 8 bases lay between the germline ends. Germline lookup yields CDR1 MNHEY and CDR2 SVGAGI.

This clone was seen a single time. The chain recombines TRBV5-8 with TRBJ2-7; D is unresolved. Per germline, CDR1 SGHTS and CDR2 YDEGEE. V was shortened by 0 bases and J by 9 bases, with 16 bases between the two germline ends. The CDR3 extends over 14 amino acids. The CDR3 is CASSLGSALRGQYF. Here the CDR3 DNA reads TGTGCCAGCAGCTTGGGGTCTGCCCTACGAGGGCAGTACTTC.

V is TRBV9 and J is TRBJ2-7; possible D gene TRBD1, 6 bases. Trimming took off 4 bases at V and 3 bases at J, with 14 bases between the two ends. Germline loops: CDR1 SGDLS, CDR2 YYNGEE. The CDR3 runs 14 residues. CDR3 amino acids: CASSPRDTDYEQYF. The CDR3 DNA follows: TGTGCCAGCAGCCCTAGGGACACAGACTACGAGCAGTACTTC.

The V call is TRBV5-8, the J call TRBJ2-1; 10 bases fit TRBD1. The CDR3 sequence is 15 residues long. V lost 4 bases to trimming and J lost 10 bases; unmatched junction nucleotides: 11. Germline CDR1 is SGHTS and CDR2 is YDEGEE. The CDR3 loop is CASSRPGQGRHEQFF. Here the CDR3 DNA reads TGTGCCAGCAGCCGACCGGGACAGGGGCGCCACGAGCAGTTCTTC.